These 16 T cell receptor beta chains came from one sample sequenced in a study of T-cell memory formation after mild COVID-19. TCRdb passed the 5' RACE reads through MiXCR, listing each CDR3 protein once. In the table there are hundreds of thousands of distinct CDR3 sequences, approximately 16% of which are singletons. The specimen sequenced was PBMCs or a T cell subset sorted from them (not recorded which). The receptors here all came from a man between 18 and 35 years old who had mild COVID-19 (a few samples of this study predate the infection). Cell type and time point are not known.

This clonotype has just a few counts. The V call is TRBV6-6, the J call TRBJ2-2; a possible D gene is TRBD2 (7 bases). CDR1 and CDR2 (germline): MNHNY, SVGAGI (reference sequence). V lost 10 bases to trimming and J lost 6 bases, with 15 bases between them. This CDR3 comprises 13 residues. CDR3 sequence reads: CATAGGLAGELFF. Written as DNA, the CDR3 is TGTGCCACCGCCGGGGGGCTGGCCGGGGAGCTGTTTTTT.

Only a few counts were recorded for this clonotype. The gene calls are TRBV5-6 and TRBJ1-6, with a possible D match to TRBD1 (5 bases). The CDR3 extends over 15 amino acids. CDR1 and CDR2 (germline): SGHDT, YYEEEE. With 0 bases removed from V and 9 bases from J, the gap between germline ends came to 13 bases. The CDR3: CASSLAAGLVSPLHF. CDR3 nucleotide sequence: TGTGCCAGCAGCTTGGCTGCAGGGTTGGTTTCACCCCTCCACTTT.

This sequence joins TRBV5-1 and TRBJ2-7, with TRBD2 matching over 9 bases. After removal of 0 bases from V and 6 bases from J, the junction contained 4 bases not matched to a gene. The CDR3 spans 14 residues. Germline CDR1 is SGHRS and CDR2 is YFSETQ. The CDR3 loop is CASSLVGLASEQYF. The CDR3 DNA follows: TGCGCCAGCAGCTTGGTGGGACTAGCTTCCGAGCAGTACTTC.

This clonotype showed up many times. The CDR3 loop is CASSFPGGETQYF. The DNA of the CDR3 is TGCGCCAGCAGCTTCCCAGGGGGAGAGACCCAGTACTTC. The rearrangement links TRBV5-1 to TRBJ2-5, with 7 positions matching TRBD1. Trimming took 2 bases from V and 4 from J; bases not matched to a gene: 2. In germline, CDR1 is SGHRS, CDR2 YFSETQ. The CDR3 covers 13 residues.

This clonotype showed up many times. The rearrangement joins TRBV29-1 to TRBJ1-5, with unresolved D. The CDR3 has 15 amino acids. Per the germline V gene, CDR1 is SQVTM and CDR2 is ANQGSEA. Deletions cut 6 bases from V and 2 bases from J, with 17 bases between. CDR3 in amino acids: CSVADGVLGNQPQHF. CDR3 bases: TGCAGCGTCGCCGATGGGGTCCTTGGCAATCAGCCCCAGCATTTT.

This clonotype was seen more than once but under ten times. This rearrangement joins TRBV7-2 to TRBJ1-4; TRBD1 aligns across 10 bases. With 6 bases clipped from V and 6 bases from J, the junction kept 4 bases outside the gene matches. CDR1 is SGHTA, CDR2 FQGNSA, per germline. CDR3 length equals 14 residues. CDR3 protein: CASRRTGGYEKLFF. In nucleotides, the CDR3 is TGTGCCAGCAGACGGACAGGGGGATATGAAAAACTGTTTTTT.

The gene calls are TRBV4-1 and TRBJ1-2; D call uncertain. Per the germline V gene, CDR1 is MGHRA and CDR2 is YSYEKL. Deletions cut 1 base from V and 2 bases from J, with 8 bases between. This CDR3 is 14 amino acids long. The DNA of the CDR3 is TGCGCCAGCAGCCAAGTGAGAACCAACTATGGCTACACCTTC. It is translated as CASSQVRTNYGYTF.

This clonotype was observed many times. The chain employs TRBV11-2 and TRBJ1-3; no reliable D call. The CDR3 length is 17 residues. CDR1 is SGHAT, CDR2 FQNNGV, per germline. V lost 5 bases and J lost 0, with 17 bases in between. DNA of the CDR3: TGTGCCAGCAGCCGAAACCCCAAGGGCCTCTCTGGAAACACCATATATTTT. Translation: CASSRNPKGLSGNTIYF.

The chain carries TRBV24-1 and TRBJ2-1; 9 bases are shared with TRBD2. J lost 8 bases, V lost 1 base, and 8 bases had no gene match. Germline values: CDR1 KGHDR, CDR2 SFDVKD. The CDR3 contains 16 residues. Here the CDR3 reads CATSDFGRGGPDEQFF. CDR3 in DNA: TGTGCCACCAGTGATTTCGGGCGGGGGGGCCCGGATGAGCAGTTCTTC.

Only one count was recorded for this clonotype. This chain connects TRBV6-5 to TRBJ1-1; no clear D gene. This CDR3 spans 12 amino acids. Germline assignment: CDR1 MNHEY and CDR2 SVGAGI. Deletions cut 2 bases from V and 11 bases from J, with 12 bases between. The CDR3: CASSYGPTGAFF. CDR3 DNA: TGTGCCAGCAGTTACGGTCCCACCGGCGCTTTCTTT.

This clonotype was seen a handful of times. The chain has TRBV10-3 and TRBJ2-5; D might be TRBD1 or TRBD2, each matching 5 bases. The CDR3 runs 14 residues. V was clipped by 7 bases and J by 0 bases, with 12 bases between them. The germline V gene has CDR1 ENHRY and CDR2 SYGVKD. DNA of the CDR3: TGTGCCATCACCCCGGGGCCGTACCAAGAGACCCAGTACTTC. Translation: CAITPGPYQETQYF.

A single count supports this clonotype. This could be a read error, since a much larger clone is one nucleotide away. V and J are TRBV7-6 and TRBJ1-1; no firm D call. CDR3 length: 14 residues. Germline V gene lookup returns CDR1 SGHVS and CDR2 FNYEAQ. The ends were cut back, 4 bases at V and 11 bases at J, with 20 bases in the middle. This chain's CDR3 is CASSSTVPPYLAFF. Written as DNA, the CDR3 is TGTGCCAGCAGCTCAACCGTCCCTCCTTATTTGGCTTTCTTT.

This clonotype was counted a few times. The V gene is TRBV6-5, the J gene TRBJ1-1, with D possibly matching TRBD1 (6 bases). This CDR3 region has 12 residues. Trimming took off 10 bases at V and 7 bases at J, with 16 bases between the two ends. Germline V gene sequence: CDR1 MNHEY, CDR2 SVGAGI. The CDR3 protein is CATTGPQGEAFF. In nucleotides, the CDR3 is TGTGCCACTACAGGGCCTCAGGGTGAAGCTTTCTTT.

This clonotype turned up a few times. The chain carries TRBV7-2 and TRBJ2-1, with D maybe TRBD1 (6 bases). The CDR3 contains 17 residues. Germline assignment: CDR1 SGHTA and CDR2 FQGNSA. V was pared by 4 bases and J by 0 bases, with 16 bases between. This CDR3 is CASSSRGGRASYNEQFF. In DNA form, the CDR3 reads TGTGCCAGCAGCTCCCGTGGGGGCAGGGCCTCCTACAATGAGCAGTTCTTC.

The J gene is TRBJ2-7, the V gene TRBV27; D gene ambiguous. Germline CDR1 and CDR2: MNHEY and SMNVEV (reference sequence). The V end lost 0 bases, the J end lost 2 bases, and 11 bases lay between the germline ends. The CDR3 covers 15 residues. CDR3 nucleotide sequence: TGTGCCAGCAGTTTATCGAGGCCGGCAGCCTACGAGCAGTACGTC. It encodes CASSLSRPAAYEQYV.

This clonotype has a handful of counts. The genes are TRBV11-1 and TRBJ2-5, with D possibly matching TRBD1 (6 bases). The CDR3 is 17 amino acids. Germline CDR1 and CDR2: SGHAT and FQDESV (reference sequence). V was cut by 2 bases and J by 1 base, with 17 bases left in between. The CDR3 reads CASSLSPGQSPQETQYF. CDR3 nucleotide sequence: TGTGCCAGCAGCTTATCCCCAGGACAGTCTCCCCAAGAGACCCAGTACTTC.